This TCR beta chain emerged from a study of blood T cell repertoires in COVID-19. At the level of the study: Acute-phase and convalescent COVID-19 samples originated in the United States, Italy and Spain.

The repertoire was sequenced with immunoSEQ multiplex PCR; TCRdb's copy has only in-frame clones and lacks some. Among 80,000 or so clones, roughly nine tenths were seen once, and the ten largest hold approximately 2.4%. The sequenced sample was peripheral blood. The receptor was isolated from a man aged 45-60 years with acute or convalescent COVID-19.

DNA for the CDR3: TGTGCCAGCAGTTTACGGACAGGGCGGCATCAGCCCCAGCATTTT. Encoded protein: CASSLRTGRHQPQHF. The chain combines TRBV6-5 with TRBJ1-5, with TRBD1 identical over 8 bases. Losses at the gene ends were 4 bases for V and 5 bases for J; bases not matched to a gene: 7. CDR3 length: 15 residues. Germline assignment: CDR1 MNHEY and CDR2 SVGAGI.